A selection of T cell receptor beta chains follows, all from one sample in a study of blood T cell repertoires in COVID-19. TCRdb's copy holds only in-frame clones and misses some; the assay was immunoSEQ multiplex PCR. The sample has about 160,000 clones; around 87% are singletons. The specimen sequenced was peripheral blood. These receptors originate from a woman aged 60-75 years with active or convalescent COVID-19. Both conserved end residues are part of each CDR3. The D gene is left open where the match is weak. Size is omitted from some rows. Given values are once, few, many or a class for expanded clones.

d_gene,j_gene,abundance,v_gene,CDR3nt,CDR3aa
NA,TRBJ1-3,NA,TRBV4-3,TGCGCCAGCAGCCAAGATAGCGCCTTCCCCACCATATATTTT,CASSQDSAFPTIYF
NA,TRBJ1-3,NA,TRBV2,TGTGCCAGCAGTGTGACCTCTAGGAGCTCTGGAAACACCATATATTTT,CASSVTSRSSGNTIYF
TRBD1,TRBJ2-7,NA,TRBV10-3,TGTGCCATCAGGCCAGGGGGCTCCTACGAGCAGTACTTC,CAIRPGGSYEQYF
TRBD2,TRBJ2-1,once,TRBV5-1,TGCGCCAGCAGCGCCGGGACTAGCGGGGGGGCGAAAGAGCAGTTCTTC,CASSAGTSGGAKEQFF
TRBD1,TRBJ1-3,NA,TRBV27,TGTGCCAGCAGTGGTACAGGGGCCTCTGGAAACACCATATATTTT,CASSGTGASGNTIYF
NA,TRBJ2-1,NA,TRBV6-6,TGTGCCAGCAGTTACTTGTCTCATACGGGTGAGCAGTTCTTC,CASSYLSHTGEQFF
NA,TRBJ1-5,NA,TRBV2,TGTGCCAGCAGTGCCAGGGTAAATCAGCCCCAGCATTTT,CASSARVNQPQHF
NA,TRBJ1-4,NA,TRBV4-3,TGCGCCAGCAGTATCCAGGGATCAACTAATGAAAAACTGTTTTTT,CASSIQGSTNEKLFF
TRBD2,TRBJ2-5,NA,TRBV9,TGTGCCAGCAGCGCCCGACTAGCGGGGGGGGAGACCCAGTACTTC,CASSARLAGGETQYF
TRBD1,TRBJ1-5,NA,TRBV6-1,TGTGCCAGCAGTGAAGCGGGGACAGCTGCTCAGCCCCAGCATTTT,CASSEAGTAAQPQHF
TRBD1,TRBJ1-4,NA,TRBV7-2,TGTGCCAGCAGCTTAAGGGGACAGGGGACACCTAATGAAAAACTGTTTTTT,CASSLRGQGTPNEKLFF
NA,TRBJ2-5,once,TRBV9,TGTGCCAGCAGCGTAGGCGGCAGTTCCCAAGAGACCCAGTACTTC,CASSVGGSSQETQYF
TRBD1,TRBJ1-1,NA,TRBV2,TGTGCCAGCAGTGTAGAGGGGGCCGGGACTGAAGCTTTCTTT,CASSVEGAGTEAFF
NA,TRBJ1-2,once,TRBV5-6,TGTGCCAGCAGCTTGACAGGGCCGGCCTATGGCTACACCTTC,CASSLTGPAYGYTF
TRBD2,TRBJ2-1,NA,TRBV7-2,TGTGCCAGCAGCGAGACTAGCCAGCCGTCAGGTGAGCAGTTCTTC,CASSETSQPSGEQFF
NA,TRBJ2-7,NA,TRBV6-2/TRBV6-3,TGTGCCAGCAGTTACCTTCTCGAGCAGTACTTC,CASSYLLEQYF
TRBD1,TRBJ2-2,NA,TRBV19,TGTGCCAGTAGTAGGACAGGTCTTGGGACCGGGGAGCTGTTTTTT,CASSRTGLGTGELFF
NA,TRBJ1-6,NA,TRBV2,TGTGCCAGCAGTGATTGGGAGGAACCCCTCCACTTT,CASSDWEEPLHF
NA,TRBJ1-5,NA,TRBV18,TGTGCCAGCTCACCGGGAGGGGATCAGCCCCAGCATTTT,CASSPGGDQPQHF
NA,TRBJ1-2,NA,TRBV6-5,TGTGCCAGCAGTTACTCGGAGGGGATGGGCGGCTACACCTTC,CASSYSEGMGGYTF
NA,TRBJ1-5,once,TRBV19,TGTGCCAGTAGTAAGGTCCCAGACTATAGCAATCAGCCCCAGCATTTT,CASSKVPDYSNQPQHF
TRBD1,TRBJ2-7,NA,TRBV13,TGTGCCAGCAGCTCACTTAAAACCGGGACAGGGGTTAGCGAGCAGTACTTC,CASSSLKTGTGVSEQYF
NA,TRBJ2-1,NA,TRBV18,TGTGCCAGCTCACCAAAGGGACTGATGCGAGGTTACAATGAGCAGTTCTTC,CASSPKGLMRGYNEQFF
NA,TRBJ1-2,NA,TRBV3-1/TRBV3-2,TGTGCCAGCAGCCAGACGACAGGTGGCTACACCTTC,CASSQTTGGYTF
NA,TRBJ1-2,NA,TRBV3-1/TRBV3-2,TGTGCCAGCAGCCAACGCACCCCTAGTAACTATGGCTACACCTTC,CASSQRTPSNYGYTF
NA,TRBJ2-1,NA,TRBV3-1/TRBV3-2,TGTGCCAGCAGCCTGGCGCCCCGGGGTAACGGTGAGCAGTTCTTC,CASSLAPRGNGEQFF
NA,TRBJ1-5,once,TRBV12-3/TRBV12-4,TGTGCCAGCAGCATACAGAATCAGCCCCAGCATTTT,CASSIQNQPQHF
NA,TRBJ2-2,NA,TRBV29-1,TGCAGCGTTGAAGTAACAGGAACGAACACCGGGGAGCTGTTTTTT,CSVEVTGTNTGELFF
TRBD1,TRBJ1-6,once,TRBV6-5,TGTGCCAGCAGACCAGGGGGTCGAGATTCACCCCTCCACTTT,CASRPGGRDSPLHF
NA,TRBJ2-2,NA,TRBV2,TGTGCCACCTCCTTGCGGGGCGCGAACACCGGGGAGCTGTTTTTT,CATSLRGANTGELFF
NA,TRBJ2-7,NA,TRBV6-5,TGTGCCAGCAGCGTCGGAGGGGCTTACTACGAGCAGTACTTC,CASSVGGAYYEQYF
TRBD2,TRBJ2-5,once,TRBV13,TGTGCCAGCAGCCGGGTGGTAGCGGGGGTGAGAGAGACCCAGTACTTC,CASSRVVAGVRETQYF
NA,TRBJ2-5,NA,TRBV7-2,TGTGCCAGCAGCTTAGTGTGGGGCGGGGCAGAGACCCAGTACTTC,CASSLVWGGAETQYF
NA,TRBJ1-1,once,TRBV2,TGTGCCAGCAGTGTGGACGGGACTCTGGACACTGAAGCTTTCTTT,CASSVDGTLDTEAFF
NA,TRBJ2-1,NA,TRBV6-2/TRBV6-3,TGTGCCAGCAGTATCTTCCTTCGGGGTGAGCAGTTCTTC,CASSIFLRGEQFF
TRBD2,TRBJ2-3,few,TRBV7-2,TGTGCCAGCAGTTTTAGCGGGGGCCGCACAGATACGCAGTATTTT,CASSFSGGRTDTQYF
TRBD2,TRBJ2-1,NA,TRBV2,TGTGCCACCGTCGTTTCTAGCGGGGTTTACAATGAGCAGTTCTTC,CATVVSSGVYNEQFF
NA,TRBJ2-5,NA,TRBV18,TGTGCCAGCTCGCTGGGCCCGGAGACCCAGTACTTC,CASSLGPETQYF
TRBD2,TRBJ2-1,NA,TRBV10-3,TGTGCCATCAGGAAAGCGGGGGGGACCTACAATGAGCAGTTCTTC,CAIRKAGGTYNEQFF
NA,TRBJ1-2,NA,TRBV15,TGTGCCACCAGCAGAGGCGGGGATGGCTACACCTTC,CATSRGGDGYTF
NA,TRBJ1-5,NA,TRBV30,TGTGCCTGGAGTGGGGCGGGGGGGTATCAGCCCCAGCATTTT,CAWSGAGGYQPQHF
NA,TRBJ1-3,NA,TRBV19,TGTGCCAGTAGCCCCGCAGGGCCCAGCTCTGGAAACACCATATATTTT,CASSPAGPSSGNTIYF
TRBD1,TRBJ1-6,NA,TRBV5-8,TGTGCCAGCAGCTCGTCCGGGACAGGGAACTCACCCCTCCACTTT,CASSSSGTGNSPLHF
NA,TRBJ1-6,few,TRBV23-1,TGCGCCAGCAGTCAGGGACTCATAAGGTCCTATAATTCACCCCTCCACTTT,CASSQGLIRSYNSPLHF
TRBD2,TRBJ2-3,NA,TRBV5-1,TGCGCCAGCAGCTTGCGGGCTAGCGGGGCCTCCACAGATACGCAGTATTTT,CASSLRASGASTDTQYF
NA,TRBJ1-2,NA,TRBV2,TGTGCCAGCAGTGAGGCTGGACTCTATGGCTACACCTTC,CASSEAGLYGYTF
NA,TRBJ1-5,NA,TRBV27,TGTGCCAGCAGTATGGGACATGGAAATCAGCCCCAGCATTTT,CASSMGHGNQPQHF
TRBD2,TRBJ2-3,NA,TRBV18,TGTGCCAGCTCACCATCACTAGCGGGGGGTACAGATACGCAGTATTTT,CASSPSLAGGTDTQYF
TRBD1,TRBJ2-1,NA,TRBV10-2,TGCGCCAGCAGTGAACAAGGACAGGGCAATGAGCAGTTCTTC,CASSEQGQGNEQFF
NA,TRBJ2-7,NA,TRBV7-2,TGTGCCAGCAGCTTAGTAAGCCCGCCTCGGCAGTACTTC,CASSLVSPPRQYF
NA,TRBJ1-2,NA,TRBV19,TGTGCCAGTAGTGACACCGGGACAAAAGTCTATGGCTACACCTTC,CASSDTGTKVYGYTF
NA,TRBJ2-7,NA,TRBV7-8,TGTGCCAGCAGCTTAACTTCGGGAAGCGAGCAGTACTTC,CASSLTSGSEQYF
NA,TRBJ1-5,NA,TRBV5-5,TGTGCCAGCAGCTTGTCGGGGGAACAGCCCCAGCATTTT,CASSLSGEQPQHF
NA,TRBJ1-2,NA,TRBV10-3,TGTGCCATCAGTGAGTCCGAACTCTATGGCTACACCTTC,CAISESELYGYTF
NA,TRBJ1-1,NA,TRBV10-3,TGTGCCATCAGTGCTCGAGGGCCGAACACTGAAGCTTTCTTT,CAISARGPNTEAFF